This T cell receptor (beta chain) originates from a study of T-cell reconstitution after alpha-beta-depleted transplantation in children. General study results and limits: High day-60 TCRbeta diversity in some patients came from surviving recipient T cells and thymic progenitors. T cells produced anew were the main source of T-cell counts and diversity one year after transplant.

A library of TCRbeta sequences, prepared with unique molecular identifiers, was generated. TCRdb processed the PCR reads anew with MiXCR; each CDR3 protein has one entry. The profile shows fewer than 250,000 distinct CDR3 sequences, less than 9% of them singletons. Between the trimmed V and J ends, which lost 6 bases and 2 bases, there was a span of 11 bases. The CDR3 extends over 13 amino acids. Germline V gives CDR1 MNHNY, CDR2 SVGAGI (reference sequence). This clonotype was seen many times. As yet, its antigen is unknown. This TCR was recovered from a male patient aged 10 to 17 who had a stem cell transplant for acute lymphoblastic leukemia, so the T cells may come from the graft donor. The rearrangement links TRBV6-6 to TRBJ2-7, with D possibly called TRBD1 or TRBD2 (5 bases each). Sequencing used PBMCs, mostly from graft donor cells, obtained 180 days after TCRalphabeta/CD19-depleted stem cell transplant. In DNA, the CDR3 is TGTGCCAGCAGACTTGGGGGTGCCTACGAGCAGTACTTC. This translates into CASRLGGAYEQYF.